What follows is one T cell receptor beta chain and its context. The antigen is not known. The assay was immunoSEQ multiplex PCR, and TCRdb's table has in-frame clones only and misses some. The repertoire holds roughly 140,000 clones, approximately 90% seen once, with 3% to 3.5% in the top ten. The sample is drawn from a study of T cell responses to AZD1222 COVID-19 vaccine. The length of the CDR3 is 14 residues. Per germline, CDR1 SNHLY and CDR2 FYNNEI. The V and J ends lost 6 bases and 3 bases respectively, with 12 bases between them. Findings and limits, study-wide: Elevations in Spike-specific TCR breadth and depth followed administration of two AZD1222 doses.

The sample in question was peripheral blood, obtained 28 days after the second AZD1222 dose. V usage is TRBV2 and J usage is TRBJ1-5; D perhaps matches TRBD1 (6 bases). The sequence was collected from an adult who received the AZD1222 COVID-19 vaccine. The CDR3 sequence is CASSRRGNNQPQHF. The CDR3, as DNA: TGTGCCAGCAGCCGAAGGGGGAACAATCAGCCCCAGCATTTT.